These 13 T cell receptor beta chains were all obtained from the same sample, sequenced in a study of cytomegalovirus exposure and HLA in healthy donors (dated by TCRdb to the late 2010s). The library was built by means of the immunoSEQ multiplex PCR assay. The multiplex PCR relied on a mix of 60 forward primers for TCR Vbeta segments and 13 reverse primers for TCR Jbeta segments. The clones in this table, taken by TCRdb from immuneACCESS, are in-frame only. Not every clone is retained; where verified, under half of the shortfall comes from an unresolved V gene, and the cause of the rest is unknown. For this sample the table gives about 120,000 clones, of which about 80% were detected only once. Around 3% of the sample goes to the ten largest clones. Sequencing input: PBMCs. All receptors derive from an older woman in good health and CMV-seropositive.

V gene TRBV5-6 combines with J gene TRBJ2-7; 9 positions match TRBD1. J lost 4 bases, V lost 4 bases, and 6 bases had no gene match. CDR3 length: 14 amino acids. The germline V gene has CDR1 SGHDT and CDR2 YYEEEE. Here the CDR3 reads CASSGRQGVYEQYF. In DNA form, the CDR3 reads TGTGCCAGCAGCGGACGACAGGGGGTGTACGAGCAGTACTTC. Using reference TRBV5-6 and TRBJ2-7 for the parts outside the CDR3, the full variable domain is DAGVTQSPTHLIKTRGQQVTLRCSPKSGHDTVSWYQQALGQGPQFIFQYYEEEERQRGNFPDRFSGHQFPNYSSELNVNALLLGDSALYLCASSGRQGVYEQYFGPGTRLTVT.

The V and J genes are TRBV5-4 and TRBJ2-2; D is ambiguous. The ends were cut back, 4 bases at V and 2 bases at J, with 3 bases in the middle. The CDR3 spans 12 residues. CDR1 is SGHNT and CDR2 is YYREEE in the germline V gene (reference sequence). The CDR3 DNA reads TGTGCCAGCAGCGGCAACACCGGGGAGCTGTTTTTT. Protein sequence: CASSGNTGELFF.

The table lists this clone with a few counts. The chain links TRBV7-2 to TRBJ1-1; D may be TRBD1 (5 bases). The CDR3 consists of 16 residues. V was clipped by 8 bases and J by 0 bases, with 19 bases between them. CDR1 and CDR2 from the germline V gene are SGHTA and FQGNSA. CDR3 in amino acids: CASGRGSLYVNTEAFF. CDR3 bases: TGTGCCAGCGGTCGGGGGAGTCTTTATGTGAACACTGAAGCTTTCTTT.

In this sample, this clone turned up a few times. This same CDR3 is encoded by further DNA sequences in the sample. The rearrangement uses TRBV9 and TRBJ1-3; no firm D call. V was cut by 0 bases and J by 0 bases, with 7 bases left in between. This CDR3 region has 15 residues. Germline CDR1 and CDR2: SGDLS and YYNGEE. The CDR3 DNA reads TGTGCCAGCAGCGTAGACCCGAGCTCTGGAAACACCATATATTTT. Its translation is CASSVDPSSGNTIYF.

V usage is TRBV5-1 and J usage is TRBJ2-5; 11 nucleotides align to TRBD2. The germline gives CDR1 SGHRS, CDR2 YFSETQ. Losses at the gene ends were 0 bases for V and 4 bases for J; bases not matched to a gene: 8. CDR3 length: 17 residues. The CDR3 DNA sequence: TGCGCCAGCAGCTTGGCGGTAGCGGGAGGGGAAGGAGAGACCCAGTACTTC. Amino acid sequence: CASSLAVAGGEGETQYF.

The chain carries TRBV7-2 and TRBJ1-2; TRBD1 agrees at 8 bases. J gave up 4 bases and V 3 bases, and 10 bases lay outside the gene matches. The CDR3 runs to 16 residues. In germline, CDR1 is SGHTA, CDR2 FQGNSA. CDR3 in DNA: TGTGCCAGCAGCTTGCCCGCATACAGGGGGACCTATGGCTACACCTTC. Translated, it gives CASSLPAYRGTYGYTF.

This chain links TRBV5-1 with TRBJ1-2; TRBD1 matches at 11 bases. The CDR3 sequence is 15 residues long. CDR1 is SGHRS and CDR2 is YFSETQ in the germline V gene. V shed 4 bases, J shed 5 bases, and the junction held 7 bases outside the gene matches. CDR3 in DNA: TGCGCCAGCAGCACAAGGACAGGGGGCGGGTATGGCTACACCTTC. It encodes CASSTRTGGGYGYTF.

As regards this clone: One end of the junction is discordant with germline, which a read error may explain. The rearrangement uses TRBV7-9 and TRBJ1-2; weak D call: TRBD1 (5 bases). Germline V gene sequence: CDR1 SEHNR, CDR2 FQNEAQ (reference sequence). The CDR3 consists of 14 residues. This chain's CDR3 is CSSSLETASNGYTF. The CDR3 nucleotides read TGTTCCAGCAGCTTAGAGACAGCCTCTAATGGCTACACCTTC.

Here the CDR3 reads CASSIAGQGSTDTQYF. CDR3 DNA: TGTGCCAGTAGTATAGCCGGACAGGGGAGCACAGATACGCAGTATTTT. The chain combines TRBV19 with TRBJ2-3; TRBD1 agrees at 9 bases. There are 16 residues in the CDR3. With V trimmed by 1 base and J by 0 bases, 2 bases remained unmatched. Germline loops: CDR1 LNHDA, CDR2 SQIVND (reference sequence).

The chain links TRBV7-6 to TRBJ2-6; D not certain. The germline V and J ends were trimmed by 3 bases and 4 bases, with 10 bases remaining between them. CDR3 size: 15 residues. CDR1 SGHVS and CDR2 FNYEAQ come from the germline V gene. The CDR3 protein is CASSFLSSGANVLTF. CDR3 nucleotide sequence: TGTGCCAGCAGCTTCCTTTCTTCCGGGGCCAACGTCCTGACTTTC.

The chain carries TRBV4-1 and TRBJ2-7; D is possibly TRBD2 (5 bases). Germline CDR1 is MGHRA and CDR2 is YSYEKL. The CDR3 is 13 amino acids. V lost 0 bases, J lost 4 bases, and 7 bases lay in between. The CDR3 here is CASSQDWEYEQYF. The CDR3 bases are TGCGCCAGCAGCCAAGATTGGGAGTACGAGCAGTACTTC.

The CDR3 here is CSVSGTGGSETQYF. CDR3 bases: TGCAGCGTGTCAGGGACAGGGGGTTCGGAGACCCAGTACTTC. This chain connects TRBV29-1 to TRBJ2-5; TRBD1 agrees at 11 bases. From germline, CDR1 is SQVTM and CDR2 ANQGSEA. This CDR3 has 14 amino acids. The J segment lost 5 bases and the V segment lost 6 bases, leaving 8 bases of the junction unmatched.

The rearrangement joins TRBV18 to TRBJ1-6, with D uncertain. V lost 4 bases and J lost 8, with 21 bases in between. Germline V gene lookup returns CDR1 KGHSH and CDR2 LQKENI. CDR3 length equals 17 residues. In nucleotides, the CDR3 is TGTGCCAGCTCACATGGAGGTGGAGGGAAAGGAGATTCACCCCTCCACTTT. It specifies CASSHGGGGKGDSPLHF.